This entry describes one TCR beta chain. Its antigen remains unidentified. This entry is derived from a study of T cell responses to AZD1222 COVID-19 vaccine. This table comes from immunoSEQ multiplex PCR, and its TCRdb copy is limited to in-frame clones, with some not included. The table includes about 110,000 clones, about 90% detected once. Germline lookup yields CDR1 SGHTA and CDR2 FQGNSA. The CDR3 runs 17 residues. With 5 bases clipped from V and 6 bases from J, the junction kept 9 bases outside the gene matches. The study's findings and limits: Of the AZD1222 recipients, only five or six were seropositive at baseline. Unmutated variant regions are reportedly targeted by nearly half of spike-specific TCRs. Spike was spanned by vaccine-associated CD4 TCRs, with dominance at 160-218 and 743-854. With two AZD1222 doses given, Spike-specific TCR breadth and depth both rose.

The source is an adult in good health. This specimen was peripheral blood, taken on day 0 of AZD1222 vaccination. V gene TRBV7-2 combines with J gene TRBJ2-1; 14 nucleotides align to TRBD2. CDR3 in amino acids: CASSVGRGLAGANEQFF. DNA for the CDR3: TGTGCCAGCAGCGTAGGCCGGGGACTAGCGGGAGCCAATGAGCAGTTCTTC. The full variable domain, rest sourced from reference TRBV7-2 and TRBJ2-1, is GAGVSQSPSNKVTEKGKDVELRCDPISGHTALYWYRQSLGQGLEFLIYFQGNSAPDKSGLPSDRFSAERTGGSVSTLTIQRTQQEDSAVYLCASSVGRGLAGANEQFFGPGTRLTVL.